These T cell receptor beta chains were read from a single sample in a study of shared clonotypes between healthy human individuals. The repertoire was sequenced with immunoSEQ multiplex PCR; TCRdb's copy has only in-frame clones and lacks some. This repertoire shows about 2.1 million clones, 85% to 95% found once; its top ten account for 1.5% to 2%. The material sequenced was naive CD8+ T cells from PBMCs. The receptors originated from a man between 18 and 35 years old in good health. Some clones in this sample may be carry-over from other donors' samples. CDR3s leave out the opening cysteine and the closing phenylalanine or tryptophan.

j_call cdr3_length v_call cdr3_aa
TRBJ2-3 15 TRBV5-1 ASSLGLAGDITDTQY
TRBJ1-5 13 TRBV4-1 ASSEGTVGGQPQH
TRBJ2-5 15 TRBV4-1 ASSQYRPDVAGETQY
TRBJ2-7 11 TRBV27 ASSLGYSYEQY
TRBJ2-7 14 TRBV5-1 ASSPYSSGPSYEQY
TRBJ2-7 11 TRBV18 ASSPKGPYEQY
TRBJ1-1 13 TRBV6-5 ASSYSIVGDTEAF
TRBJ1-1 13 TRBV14 ASSQDRYAHTEAF
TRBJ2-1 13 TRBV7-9 ASSQREVSYNEQF
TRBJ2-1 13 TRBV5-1 ASSPMPDSYNEQF
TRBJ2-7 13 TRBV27 ASSLRLAASYEQY
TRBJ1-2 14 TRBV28 ASSFPGRIGVYGYT
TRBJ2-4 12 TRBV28 ASSLKGAANIQY
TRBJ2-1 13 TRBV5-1 ASSLVTSGNNEQF
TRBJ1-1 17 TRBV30 AWRVLRGSQFGLNTEAF
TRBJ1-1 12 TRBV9 ASSADRGPTEAF
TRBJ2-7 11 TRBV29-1 SVAGGGSYEQY
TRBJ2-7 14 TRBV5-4 ASSLGGGGSTYEQY
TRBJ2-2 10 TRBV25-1 ASSDPVGELF
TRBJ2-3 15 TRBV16 ASSQSRRGRAADTQY
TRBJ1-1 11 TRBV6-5 ASRQGMNTEAF
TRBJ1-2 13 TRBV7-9 ASSWAGAFGYGYT
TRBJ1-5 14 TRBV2 ASSERKGQGNQPQH
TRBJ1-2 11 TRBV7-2 ASSLGQGSGYT
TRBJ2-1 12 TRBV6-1 ASSTSGRATEQF
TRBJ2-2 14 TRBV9 ASSGGGSANTGELF
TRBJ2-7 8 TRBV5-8 ASSFGRQY
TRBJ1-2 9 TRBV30 AWNGNYGYT
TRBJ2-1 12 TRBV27 AGPIRRSPIKEF
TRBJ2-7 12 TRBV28 ASSFPAESYEQY
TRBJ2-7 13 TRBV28 ASSFTRDRGREQY
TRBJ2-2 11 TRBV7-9 ASSYGNLGELF
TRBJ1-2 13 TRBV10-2 ASSESFQGTTGYT
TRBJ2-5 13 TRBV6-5 ASSHRGQLAETQY
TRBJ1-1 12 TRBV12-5 ASGLTGFGTEAF
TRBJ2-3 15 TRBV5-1 ASSGGLAGVSLDTQY
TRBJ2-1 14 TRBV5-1 ASSLLRTGPDNEQF
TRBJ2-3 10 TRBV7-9 ASSPVLDTQY
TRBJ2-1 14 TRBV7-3 ASSLRGGGNYNEQF
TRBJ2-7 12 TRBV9 ASSVGLAGGEQY
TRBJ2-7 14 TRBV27 ASSLVLRGGPYEQY
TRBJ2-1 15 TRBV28 ASSFSPTSQGFDEQF
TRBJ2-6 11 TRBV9 ASSVGMANVLT
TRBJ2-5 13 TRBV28 ASSTRQELQETQY
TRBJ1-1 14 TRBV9 ASSGRQGRMDTEAF
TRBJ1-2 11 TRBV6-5 ASLGGRDGGYT
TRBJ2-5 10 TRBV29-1 SVADREETQY
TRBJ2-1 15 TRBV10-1 ASRDYTPVGSYNEQF
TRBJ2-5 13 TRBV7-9 ASSFGTSRVETQY
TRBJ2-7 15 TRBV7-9 ASSQRSDRHTSYEQY
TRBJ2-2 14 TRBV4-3 ASSQVLSFDTGELF
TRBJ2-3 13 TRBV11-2 ASSSILAGADTQY
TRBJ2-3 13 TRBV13 ASSSERSSTDTQY
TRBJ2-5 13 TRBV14 ASSQVGISGETQY